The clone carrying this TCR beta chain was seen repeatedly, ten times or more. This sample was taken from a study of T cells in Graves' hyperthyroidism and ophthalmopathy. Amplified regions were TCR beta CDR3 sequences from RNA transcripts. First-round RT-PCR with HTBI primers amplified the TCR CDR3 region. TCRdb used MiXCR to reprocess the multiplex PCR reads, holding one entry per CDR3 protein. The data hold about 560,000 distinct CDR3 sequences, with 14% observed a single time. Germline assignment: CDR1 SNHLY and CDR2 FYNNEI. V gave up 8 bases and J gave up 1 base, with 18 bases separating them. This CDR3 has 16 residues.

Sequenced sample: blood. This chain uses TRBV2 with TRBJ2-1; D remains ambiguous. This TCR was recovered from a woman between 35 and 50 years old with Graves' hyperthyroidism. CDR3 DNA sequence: TGTGCCAGCTCAGACACGGGCAAGCTATCCTACAATGAGCAGTTCTTC. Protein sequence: CASSDTGKLSYNEQFF.